This T cell receptor beta chain was sequenced during a study of blood T cell repertoires in COVID-19. Study-level information: The United States, Italy and Spain were the sources of the acute and convalescent COVID-19 samples.

Germline CDR1 is SGHRS and CDR2 is YFSETQ. The CDR3 covers 15 residues. V lost 4 bases and J lost 2; bases outside the gene matches: 7. Some clones are missing from TCRdb's copy, which holds only in-frame ones; the method was immunoSEQ multiplex PCR. The sample comprises more than 150,000 clones, roughly four fifths of which are singletons, and under 5.5% rests with the top ten. The chain joins TRBV5-1 to TRBJ1-2, with 8 nucleotides matching TRBD1. The sample consisted of peripheral blood. The source is a woman in her twenties or thirties with acute or convalescent COVID-19. The CDR3, as DNA: TGCGCCAGCAGCAGCGGACAGGGTAAAAACTATGGCTACACCTTC. It encodes CASSSGQGKNYGYTF.